The TCR beta chain under discussion was sequenced for a study of beta chain features in type 1 diabetes. The wider study: When patients were set against healthy donors, age, gender and cell yields were similar.

Findings and limits, study-wide: In every one of the four CD4+ subsets, TCRB CDR3s were moderately but significantly shorter in Type 1 diabetes patients.

The ends lost 4 bases at V and 2 bases at J; junction bases unmatched: 13. The CDR3 runs 17 residues. Germline V gene sequence: CDR1 SGHRS, CDR2 YFSETQ. TCRB transcripts that were expressed got sequenced, as all of the isolated RNA had been reverse transcribed. Using immunoSEQ multiplex PCR, the repertoire was profiled, and TCRdb retains in-frame clones only, with some absent. The sample lists about 23,000 clones, 50% to 60% occurring once. Regarding this clone: As yet, its antigen is unknown.

The receptor comes from a man between 18 and 29 years old with type 1 diabetes. Sequencing input: stem cell memory CD4+ T cells from blood. The rearrangement uses TRBV5-1 and TRBJ2-7; 9 nucleotides align to TRBD1. The CDR3 DNA reads TGCGCCAGCAGCCCAATAACGACCGGGACAGGGACCTACGAGCAGTACTTC. Translation: CASSPITTGTGTYEQYF.